Sequencing of this T cell receptor beta chain was carried out in a study of sequential checkpoint blockade in melanoma. Assay used: immunoSEQ multiplex PCR; TCRdb lists only in-frame clones, some missing. Of over 25,000 clones in the sample, approximately 77% were seen once. Described treatment: randomized to nivolumab then ipilimumab (arm A) or the reverse (arm B). From germline, CDR1 is SEHNR and CDR2 FQNEAQ (reference sequence). The CDR3 is 15 residues long. The V and J ends lost 4 bases and 4 bases respectively, with 13 bases between them. This clonotype originated in a human donor with melanoma. The rearrangement links TRBV7-9 to TRBJ2-2; D is perhaps TRBD1 (7 bases). The material was CD8+ T cells sorted from blood (inferred from file names), obtained from a patient given nivolumab and ipilimumab in sequence. CDR3 in DNA: TGTGCCAGCAGCTGGGTGCAGGGGGGCACCGGGGAGCTGTTTTTT. Its protein is CASSWVQGGTGELFF.